This TCR beta chain came from a study of T cells in localized non-small cell lung cancer. Sequenced by immunoSEQ multiplex PCR; TCRdb stores in-frame clones only, minus some. The sample carries about 59,000 clones, 75% to 90% recorded once. V shed 2 bases, J shed 3 bases, and the junction held 4 bases outside the gene matches. The CDR3 runs to 16 residues. CDR1 and CDR2 from the germline V gene are SGDLS and YYNGEE. Sequences were derived from peripheral blood, sampled before any cancer treatment. This TCR was sampled from a woman aged 35-70 years with stage I lung adenocarcinoma. This chain connects TRBV9 to TRBJ2-3; 12 bases map to TRBD1. The CDR3 DNA reads TGTGCCAGCAGCGTTATGGGACAGGGGGCAACAGATACGCAGTATTTT. Translation gives CASSVMGQGATDTQYF.